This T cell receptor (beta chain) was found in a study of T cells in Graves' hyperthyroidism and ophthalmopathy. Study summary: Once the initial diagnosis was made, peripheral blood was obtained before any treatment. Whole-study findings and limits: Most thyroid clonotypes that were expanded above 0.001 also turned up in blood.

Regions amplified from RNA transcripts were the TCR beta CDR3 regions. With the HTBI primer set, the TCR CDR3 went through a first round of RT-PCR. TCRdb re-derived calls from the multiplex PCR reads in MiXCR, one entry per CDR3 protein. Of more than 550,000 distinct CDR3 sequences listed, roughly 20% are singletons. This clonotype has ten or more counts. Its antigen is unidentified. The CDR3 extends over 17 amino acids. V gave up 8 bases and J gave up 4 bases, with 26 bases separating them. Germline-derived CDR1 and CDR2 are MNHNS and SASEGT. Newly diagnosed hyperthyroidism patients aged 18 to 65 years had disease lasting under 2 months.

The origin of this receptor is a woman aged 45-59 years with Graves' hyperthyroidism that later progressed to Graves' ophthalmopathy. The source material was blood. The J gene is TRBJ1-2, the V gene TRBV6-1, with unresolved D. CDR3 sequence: CASSSAGGWAAIYGYTF. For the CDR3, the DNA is TGTGCCAGCTCCAGCGCCGGCGGGTGGGCTGCTATCTATGGCTACACCTTC.